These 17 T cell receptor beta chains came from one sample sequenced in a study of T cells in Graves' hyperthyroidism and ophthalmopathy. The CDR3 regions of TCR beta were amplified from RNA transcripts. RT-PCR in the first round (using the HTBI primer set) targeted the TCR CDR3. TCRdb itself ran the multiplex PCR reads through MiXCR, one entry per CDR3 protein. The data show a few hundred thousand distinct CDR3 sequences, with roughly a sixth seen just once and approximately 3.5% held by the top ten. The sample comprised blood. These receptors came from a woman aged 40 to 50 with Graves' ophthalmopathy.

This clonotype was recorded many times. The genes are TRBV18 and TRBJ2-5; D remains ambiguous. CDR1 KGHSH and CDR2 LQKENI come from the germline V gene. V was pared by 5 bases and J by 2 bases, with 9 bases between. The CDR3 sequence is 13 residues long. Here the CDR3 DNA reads TGTGCCAGCTCAACGGGCGCACAAGAGACCCAGTACTTC. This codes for CASSTGAQETQYF.

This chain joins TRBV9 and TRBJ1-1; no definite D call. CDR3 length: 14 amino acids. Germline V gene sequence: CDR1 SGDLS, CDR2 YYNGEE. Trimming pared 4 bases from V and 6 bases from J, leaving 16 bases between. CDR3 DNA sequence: TGTGCCAGCAGCCCCCTTCCCAGCGACTCTGAAGCTTTCTTT. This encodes CASSPLPSDSEAFF. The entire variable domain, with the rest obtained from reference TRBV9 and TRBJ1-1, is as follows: DSGVTQTPKHLITATGQRVTLRCSPRSGDLSVYWYQQSLDQGLQFLIQYYNGEERAKGNILERFSAQQFPDLHSELNLSSLELGDSALYFCASSPLPSDSEAFFGQGTRLTVV.

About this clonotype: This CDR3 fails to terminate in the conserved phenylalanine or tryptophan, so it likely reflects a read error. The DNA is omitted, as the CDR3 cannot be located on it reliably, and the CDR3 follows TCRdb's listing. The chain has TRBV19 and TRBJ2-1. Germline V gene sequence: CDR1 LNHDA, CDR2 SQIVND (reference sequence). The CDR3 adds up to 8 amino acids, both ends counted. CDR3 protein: CASSTKWT.

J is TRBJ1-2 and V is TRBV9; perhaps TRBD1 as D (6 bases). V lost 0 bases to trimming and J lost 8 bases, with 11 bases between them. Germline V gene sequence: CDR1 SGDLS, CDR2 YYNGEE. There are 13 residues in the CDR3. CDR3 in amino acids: CASSVGGGGGYTF. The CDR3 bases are TGTGCCAGCAGCGTAGGAGGGGGAGGCGGCTACACCTTC.

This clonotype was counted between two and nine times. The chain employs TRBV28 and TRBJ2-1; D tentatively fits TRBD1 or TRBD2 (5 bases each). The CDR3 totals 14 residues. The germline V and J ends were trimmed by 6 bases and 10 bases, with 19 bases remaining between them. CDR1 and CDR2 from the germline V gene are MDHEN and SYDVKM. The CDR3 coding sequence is TGTGCCAGCAGACTGGGGGACCCGGTGCGAGAGCAGTTCTTC. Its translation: CASRLGDPVREQFF. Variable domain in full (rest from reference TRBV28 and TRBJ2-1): DVKVTQSSRYLVKRTGEKVFLECVQDMDHENMFWYRQDPGLGLRLIYFSYDVKMKEKGDIPEGYSVSREKKERFSLILESASTNQTSMYLCASRLGDPVREQFFGPGTRLTVL.

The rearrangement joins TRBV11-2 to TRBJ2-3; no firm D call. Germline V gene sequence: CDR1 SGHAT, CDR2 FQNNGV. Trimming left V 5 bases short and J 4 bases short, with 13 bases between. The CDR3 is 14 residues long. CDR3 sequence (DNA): TGTGCCAGCAGCCTATACGGCCGTCCAGATACGCAGTATTTT. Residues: CASSLYGRPDTQYF.

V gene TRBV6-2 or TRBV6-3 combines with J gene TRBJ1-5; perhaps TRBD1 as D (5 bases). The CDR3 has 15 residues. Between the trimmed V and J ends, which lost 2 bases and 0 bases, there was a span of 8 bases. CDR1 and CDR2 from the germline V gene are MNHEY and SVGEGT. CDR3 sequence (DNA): TGTGCCAGCAGTTACGGAGACAGTAGCAATCAGCCCCAGCATTTT. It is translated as CASSYGDSSNQPQHF.

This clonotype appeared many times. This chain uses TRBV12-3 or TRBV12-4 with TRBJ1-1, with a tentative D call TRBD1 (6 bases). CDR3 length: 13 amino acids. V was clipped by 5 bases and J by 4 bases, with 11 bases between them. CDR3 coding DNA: TGTGCCAGCAGTACGAACAGGGTCACTGAAGCTTTCTTT. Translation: CASSTNRVTEAFF.

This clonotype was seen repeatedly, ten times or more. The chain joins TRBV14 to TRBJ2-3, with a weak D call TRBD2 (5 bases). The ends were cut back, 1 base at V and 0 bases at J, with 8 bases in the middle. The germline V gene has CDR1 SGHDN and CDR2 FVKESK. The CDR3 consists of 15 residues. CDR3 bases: TGTGCCAGCAGCCAAGGGGAGACTAGCACAGATACGCAGTATTTT. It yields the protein CASSQGETSTDTQYF.

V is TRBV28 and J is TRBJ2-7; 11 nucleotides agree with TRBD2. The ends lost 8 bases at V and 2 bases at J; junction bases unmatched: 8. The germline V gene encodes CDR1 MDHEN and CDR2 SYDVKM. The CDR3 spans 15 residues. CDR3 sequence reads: CASLTSGREAYEQYF. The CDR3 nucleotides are TGTGCCAGCCTCACTAGCGGGAGAGAAGCCTACGAGCAGTACTTC.

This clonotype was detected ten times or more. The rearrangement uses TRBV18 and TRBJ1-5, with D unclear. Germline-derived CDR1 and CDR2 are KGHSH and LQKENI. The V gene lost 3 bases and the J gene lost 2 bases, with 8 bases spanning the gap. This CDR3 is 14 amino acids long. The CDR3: CASSPGWGNQPQHF. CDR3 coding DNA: TGTGCCAGCTCACCGGGCTGGGGCAATCAGCCCCAGCATTTT.

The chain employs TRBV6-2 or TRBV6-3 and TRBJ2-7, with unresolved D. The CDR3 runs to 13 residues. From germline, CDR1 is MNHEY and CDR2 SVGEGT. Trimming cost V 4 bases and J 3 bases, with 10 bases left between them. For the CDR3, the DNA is TGTGCCAGCAGTTTTTTCCTACTCTACGAGCAGTACTTC. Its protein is CASSFFLLYEQYF.

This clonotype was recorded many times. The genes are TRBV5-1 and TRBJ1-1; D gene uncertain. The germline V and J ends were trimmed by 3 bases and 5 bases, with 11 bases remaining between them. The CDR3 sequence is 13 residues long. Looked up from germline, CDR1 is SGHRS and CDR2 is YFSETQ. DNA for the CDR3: TGCGCCAGCAGCTCCCCCCCTGGTACTGAAGCTTTCTTT. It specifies CASSSPPGTEAFF.

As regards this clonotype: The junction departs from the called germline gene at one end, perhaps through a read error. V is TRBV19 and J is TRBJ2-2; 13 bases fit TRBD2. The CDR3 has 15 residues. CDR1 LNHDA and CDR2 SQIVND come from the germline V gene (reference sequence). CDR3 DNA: TGTGCCAGTAGCCCGGGACTAGCGGGAACCGGGGACCTGTTTTTT. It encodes CASSPGLAGTGDLFF.

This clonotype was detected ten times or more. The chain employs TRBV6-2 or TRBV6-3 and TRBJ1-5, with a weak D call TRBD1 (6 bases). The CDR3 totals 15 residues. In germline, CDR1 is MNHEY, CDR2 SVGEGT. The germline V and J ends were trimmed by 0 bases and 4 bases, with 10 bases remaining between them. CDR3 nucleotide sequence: TGTGCCAGCAGTTACTCCGGGACAAGAAATCAGCCCCAGCATTTT. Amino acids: CASSYSGTRNQPQHF.

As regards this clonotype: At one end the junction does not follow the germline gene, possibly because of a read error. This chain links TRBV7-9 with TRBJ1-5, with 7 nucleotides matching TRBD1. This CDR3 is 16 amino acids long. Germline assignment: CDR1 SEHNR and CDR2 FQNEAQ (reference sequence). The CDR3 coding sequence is TGTGCCAGCAGCCCAGGGACAGCCCAAGGCAATCGGCCCCAGCATTTT. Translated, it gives CASSPGTAQGNRPQHF.

DNA of the CDR3: TGTGCCAGCAGTAGCGGACTAGCGGGAGGCACGAACACCGGGGAGCTGTTTTTT. It specifies CASSSGLAGGTNTGELFF. J is TRBJ2-2 and V is TRBV12-3 or TRBV12-4, with 14 positions matching TRBD2. The length of the CDR3 is 18 residues. The V and J ends lost 5 bases and 0 bases, in that order; junction bases with no gene match: 5.